The 15 T cell receptor beta chains in this list originate from one sample, sequenced in a study of vaccination effects on CD4 cells after COVID-19. These receptors have no known antigen. Antigen-specific CD4+ T cells were first expanded with viral peptide pools by the ViraFEST assay and only then sequenced. Cultured cells yielded isolated CD4+ T cells after 10 days. Previously uninfected by SARS-CoV-2, the vaccine recipients also showed negative nucleocapsid antibodies. Here immunoSEQ multiplex PCR was the method, and the copy in TCRdb shows in-frame clones only, minus some. The sample includes about 65,000 clones, approximately 76% of them seen just once. Sequencing used CD4+ T cells from PBMCs cultured with HCoV-NL63 spike peptides, obtained before COVID-19 vaccination. Every receptor here comes from a human donor who received a COVID-19 vaccine.

The genes are TRBV7-9 and TRBJ2-2, with TRBD1 as a possible D gene (5 bases). CDR1 SEHNR and CDR2 FQNEAQ come from the germline V gene (reference sequence). With 3 bases removed from V and 0 bases from J, the gap between germline ends came to 8 bases. The CDR3 has 15 residues. CDR3 in amino acids: CASSLVGANTGELFF. CDR3 nucleotide sequence: TGTGCCAGCAGCTTGGTAGGGGCGAACACCGGGGAGCTGTTTTTT.

This chain connects TRBV19 to TRBJ2-4, with D possibly matching TRBD1 (6 bases). V was clipped by 2 bases and J by 8 bases, with 10 bases between them. The germline V gene encodes CDR1 LNHDA and CDR2 SQIVND (reference sequence). The CDR3 consists of 13 residues. The CDR3 region has the DNA TGTGCCAGTAGTATAACAGGGAGTGACATTCAGTACTTC. Translating gives CASSITGSDIQYF.

The chain joins TRBV5-8 to TRBJ2-5, with 10 bases matching TRBD2. This CDR3 has 16 residues. Unmatched junction bases numbered 7, after V lost 4 bases and J lost 1 base. Germline-derived CDR1 and CDR2 are SGHTS and YDEGEE. Here the CDR3 reads CASSPGTSASQETQYF. The CDR3 nucleotides read TGTGCCAGCAGCCCGGGGACTAGCGCTAGCCAAGAGACCCAGTACTTC.

V is TRBV3-1 (or the pseudogene TRBV3-2) and J is TRBJ1-1; 7 bases fit TRBD1. The germline gives CDR1 LGHDT, CDR2 YNNKEL (reference sequence). This CDR3 comprises 16 residues. The junction had 18 bases not matched to a gene; V was cut back by 4 bases and J by 10 bases. CDR3 protein: CASSPPYGTVGFSAFF. CDR3 sequence (DNA): TGTGCCAGCAGCCCGCCTTACGGGACAGTGGGGTTCTCAGCTTTCTTT.

Only a few counts were recorded for this clone. This rearrangement joins TRBV5-4 to TRBJ1-3, with D unresolved. Germline lookup yields CDR1 SGHNT and CDR2 YYREEE (reference sequence). The CDR3 spans 15 residues. V was clipped by 0 bases and J by 4 bases, with 11 bases between them. The CDR3: CASSLEGTFGNTIYF. The CDR3 DNA follows: TGTGCCAGCAGCTTGGAAGGCACTTTCGGAAACACCATATATTTT. The whole variable domain, filled in from reference TRBV5-4 and TRBJ1-3, reads ETGVTQSPTHLIKTRGQQVTLRCSSQSGHNTVSWYQQALGQGPQFIFQYYREEENGRGNFPPRFSGLQFPNYSSELNVNALELDDSALYLCASSLEGTFGNTIYFGEGSWLTVV.

This chain uses TRBV7-2 with TRBJ1-4; D unresolved. V was clipped by 5 bases and J by 0 bases, with 13 bases between them. Germline loops: CDR1 SGHTA, CDR2 FQGNSA. CDR3 length equals 16 residues. The CDR3 DNA is TGTGCCAGCAGCAACTATTACGGGGCAACTAATGAAAAACTGTTTTTT. This codes for CASSNYYGATNEKLFF.

Points on this clone: At one boundary the junction diverges from the germline segment, which might be a read error. CDR3 amino acids: CASSPGDGSLGGLF. The DNA of the CDR3 is TGTGCCAGCTCACCAGGGGACGGCTCCCTCGGAGGGCTCTTT. V and J are TRBV18 and TRBJ1-1; maybe TRBD1 (5 bases). This CDR3 has 14 residues. CDR1 is KGHSH and CDR2 is LQKENI in the germline V gene.

The chain links TRBV6-5 to TRBJ2-4, with 8 bases fitting TRBD2. Germline values: CDR1 MNHEY, CDR2 SVGAGI. The trim removed 6 bases at V and 5 bases at J, leaving 9 bases unmatched. The CDR3 is made up of 15 amino acids. This CDR3 is CASRGAGGGENIQYF. CDR3 in DNA: TGTGCCAGCAGGGGTGCCGGGGGGGGTGAAAACATTCAGTACTTC.

As to this clone: Other DNA sequences in the same sample also yield this CDR3. The chain links TRBV28 to TRBJ1-1, with a tentative D call TRBD1 (6 bases). Trimming cost V 2 bases and J 3 bases, with 10 bases left between them. The CDR3 consists of 14 residues. CDR1 MDHEN and CDR2 SYDVKM come from the germline V gene. The DNA for the CDR3 is TGTGCCAGCAGTTTACTGGGGGGCGACACTGAAGCTTTCTTT. Protein sequence: CASSLLGGDTEAFF.

CDR3 amino acids: CASSEWSSGNTIYF. CDR3 nucleotide sequence: TGTGCCAGCAGTGAATGGAGTTCTGGAAACACCATATATTTT. This sequence joins TRBV2 and TRBJ1-3; no reliable D call. Germline V gene data show CDR1 as SNHLY and CDR2 as FYNNEI. V lost 2 bases, J lost 1 base, and 6 bases lay in between. This CDR3 has 14 residues.

The genes are TRBV19 and TRBJ1-2, with a tentative D call TRBD1 (5 bases). Trimming pared 1 base from V and 4 bases from J, leaving 10 bases between. Germline lookup yields CDR1 LNHDA and CDR2 SQIVND (reference sequence). The CDR3 loop spans 14 amino acids. CDR3 region: CASSIVQAAYGYTF. In nucleotides, the CDR3 is TGTGCCAGTAGTATAGTACAGGCCGCCTATGGCTACACCTTC.

J is TRBJ2-3 and V is TRBV7-3, with 9 bases aligning to TRBD2. There are 15 residues in the CDR3. After removal of 2 bases from V and 0 bases from J, the junction contained 0 bases not matched to a gene. Germline CDR1 and CDR2: SGHTA and FQGTGA. The chain's CDR3 is CASSLAGGSTDTQYF. The CDR3 DNA is TGTGCCAGCAGCTTAGCGGGGGGGAGCACAGATACGCAGTATTTT.

By share, this clone ranks as medium-sized (0.01 to 0.1%). V and J are TRBV18 and TRBJ1-4; tentatively, D is TRBD1 (6 bases). Germline V CDR1 and CDR2: KGHSH, LQKENI. Trimming removed 4 bases at V and 6 bases at J, with 9 bases between. The CDR3 is 13 amino acids. The DNA for the CDR3 is TGTGCCAGCTCACGGGGGGCGGATGAAAAACTGTTTTTT. Its protein is CASSRGADEKLFF.

The rearrangement uses TRBV7-3 and TRBJ2-7, with a possible D match to TRBD2 (6 bases). V was clipped by 7 bases and J by 0 bases, with 19 bases between them. CDR1 and CDR2 (germline): SGHTA, FQGTGA. CDR3 length: 16 residues. This CDR3 reads CASTTGESEGSYEQYV. The CDR3 coding sequence is TGTGCCAGCACTACTGGAGAATCGGAGGGCTCCTACGAGCAGTACGTC.

The chain joins TRBV2 to TRBJ1-1; weak D call: TRBD1 (6 bases). Per the germline V gene, CDR1 is SNHLY and CDR2 is FYNNEI. The V end lost 8 bases, the J end lost 4 bases, and 14 bases lay between the germline ends. This CDR3 has 13 amino acids. CDR3: CASAKGGTTEAFF. CDR3 bases: TGTGCCAGCGCAAAAGGGGGAACCACTGAAGCTTTCTTT.